The 21 T cell receptor beta chains listed next were all sequenced from one sample in a study of molecular identifiers for immune sequencing clone quantification. One entry per CDR3 protein, called by TCRdb with MiXCR from the PCR reads. The data hold 10,000 to 12,000 distinct CDR3 sequences, with about 21% observed a single time. Sequences were obtained from naive CD8+ T cells from blood, with Jurkat cell RNA spiked in. The sample's subset: FACS-sorted CD8+CD4-CCR7+CD45RA+ naive T cells. These receptors came from a human donor in good health. Some libraries in this study had Jurkat cell RNA spiked in.

This clonotype is medium-sized (0.01 to 0.1%) within its sample. The chain carries TRBV3-1 and TRBJ2-5, with TRBD2 identical over 12 bases. The V gene end was trimmed by 4 bases and the J gene end by 2 bases; junction bases not matched to a gene: 5. Germline loops: CDR1 LGHDT, CDR2 YNNKEL (reference sequence). The CDR3 spans 16 residues. This chain's CDR3 is CASSRTSGGYQETQYF. For the CDR3, the DNA is TGTGCCAGCAGCCGAACTAGCGGGGGGTATCAAGAGACCCAGTACTTC.

This clonotype is termed medium-sized (0.01 to 0.1%). This sequence joins TRBV28 and TRBJ2-5; D is unresolved. Looked up from germline, CDR1 is MDHEN and CDR2 is SYDVKM. The CDR3 consists of 15 residues. The V end lost 5 bases, the J end lost 4 bases, and 17 bases lay between the germline ends. This chain's CDR3 is CASSPSRAHTETQYF. The CDR3 nucleotides are TGTGCCAGCAGTCCATCACGGGCGCATACAGAGACCCAGTACTTC.

Worth noting for this clonotype: Possible read error: a much larger clone is one base away. The chain combines TRBV12-3 or TRBV12-4 with TRBJ1-1; TRBD1 is a possible D gene (6 bases). The CDR3 has 13 amino acids. V lost 9 bases to trimming and J lost 5 bases, with 16 bases between them. The CDR3 spells CARTIGGGTEAFF. CDR3 coding DNA: TGTGCCAGAACCATAGGGGGAGGGACTGAAGCTTTCTTT.

The chain joins TRBV20-1 to TRBJ2-7; 15 positions match TRBD2. The CDR3 covers 16 residues. Trimming cost V 3 bases and J 2 bases; bases outside gene matches: 5. Germline-derived CDR1 and CDR2 are DFQATT and SNEGSKA (reference sequence). The CDR3 DNA follows: TGCAGTGCTAGCCCCGGGACTAGCGGGAGGACCTACGAGCAGTACTTC. It specifies CSASPGTSGRTYEQYF.

This clonotype ranks as medium-sized. This chain uses TRBV13 with TRBJ1-1; 7 bases are a match to TRBD1. Germline V gives CDR1 PRHDT, CDR2 FYEKMQ (reference sequence). The CDR3 covers 15 residues. The J segment lost 10 bases and the V segment lost 5 bases, leaving 16 bases of the junction unmatched. CDR3 in DNA: TGTGCCAGCAGCCCGCGCGGACAGGCCGGGATCGGAGCTTTCTTT. Amino acid sequence: CASSPRGQAGIGAFF.

A word on this clonotype: A much larger clone is a single base away; this may be a read error. The chain has TRBV20-1 and TRBJ2-3; 12 bases agree with TRBD1. The J call could be wrong; TRBJ1-5 is a better fit for the DNA end. From germline, CDR1 is DFQATT and CDR2 SNEGSKA (reference sequence). The CDR3 is 15 amino acids. CDR3 region: CSASSGTGGIDTQHF. CDR3 DNA: TGCAGTGCTAGTTCCGGGACAGGGGGCATTGATACGCAGCATTTT.

In this sample, this clonotype turned up many times. The J gene is TRBJ2-2, the V gene TRBV5-5, with TRBD1 as a possible D gene (6 bases). The CDR3 covers 15 residues. The V and J ends lost 5 bases and 1 base respectively, with 12 bases between them. CDR1 is SGHKS and CDR2 is YYEKEE in the germline V gene (reference sequence). DNA of the CDR3: TGTGCCAGCAGGCACGGGACACAGAACACCGGGGAGCTGTTTTTT. As protein: CASRHGTQNTGELFF.

The rearrangement joins TRBV7-9 to TRBJ2-1, with D possibly matching TRBD1 (6 bases). This CDR3 has 16 residues. Per the germline V gene, CDR1 is SEHNR and CDR2 is FQNEAQ (reference sequence). The ends were cut back, 2 bases at V and 4 bases at J, with 15 bases in the middle. The CDR3 nucleotides read TGTGCCAGCAGCTTATGGGGCAGGGGCTCTTACAATGAGCAGTTCTTC. Protein: CASSLWGRGSYNEQFF.

A note on this clonotype: Being one base from a much bigger clone, this may be a read error. CDR3 nucleotide sequence: TGTGCCAGCAGTTTATTTGCCCTGAACACTGCAGCTTTCTTT. Protein product: CASSLFALNTAAFF. The V and J genes are TRBV27 and TRBJ1-1; D ambiguous. In germline, CDR1 is MNHEY, CDR2 SMNVEV (reference sequence). This CDR3 spans 14 amino acids.

Comment on this clonotype: This may be a read error, as it is one base from a much larger clone. The rearrangement joins TRBV6-2 or TRBV6-3 to TRBJ1-5; D call uncertain. Germline V gene lookup returns CDR1 MNHEY and CDR2 SVGEGT. The length of the CDR3 is 18 residues. DNA of the CDR3: TGTGTCAGCAGTTTATCAGGACCGATATTGAATCACAATCAGCCCCAGCATTTT. This gives the protein CVSSLSGPILNHNQPQHF.

In its sample, this clonotype is medium-sized. This chain uses TRBV9 with TRBJ1-1; D unresolved. Trimming cost V 4 bases and J 0 bases, with 25 bases left between them. Germline CDR1 reads SGDLS; CDR2 reads YYNGEE. CDR3 length: 19 residues. In DNA form, the CDR3 reads TGTGCCAGCAGCTCCCGGAGCGGGCTTGATCCACGAATGAACACTGAAGCTTTCTTT. Translated, it gives CASSSRSGLDPRMNTEAFF. Combining the CDR3 with reference TRBV9 and TRBJ1-1 gives the whole variable domain DSGVTQTPKHLITATGQRVTLRCSPRSGDLSVYWYQQSLDQGLQFLIQYYNGEERAKGNILERFSAQQFPDLHSELNLSSLELGDSALYFCASSSRSGLDPRMNTEAFFGQGTRLTVV.

This clonotype was seen repeatedly, ten times or more. The chain uses TRBV12-3 or TRBV12-4 and TRBJ1-1; 8 bases map to TRBD1. The CDR3 contains 14 residues. The ends lost 6 bases at V and 1 base at J; junction bases unmatched: 4. The CDR3 coding sequence is TGTGCCAGCAGGACAGGGGCTTGGAACACTGAAGCTTTCTTT. The encoded protein is CASRTGAWNTEAFF.

By its share, this clonotype is medium-sized. The chain combines TRBV29-1 with TRBJ2-5, with D unclear. This CDR3 contains 13 residues. Germline values: CDR1 SQVTM, CDR2 ANQGSEA. V was cut by 4 bases and J by 2 bases, with 11 bases left in between. The CDR3 loop reads CSVGLALQETQYF. CDR3 bases: TGCAGCGTTGGGTTGGCATTACAAGAGACCCAGTACTTC.

This clonotype qualifies as medium-sized. V gene TRBV9 combines with J gene TRBJ1-1; D not resolved. The CDR3 covers 13 residues. The V end was cut by 4 bases, the J end by 2 bases, with 9 bases between. Germline CDR1 reads SGDLS; CDR2 reads YYNGEE. CDR3 bases: TGTGCCAGCAGCCCCGAGTCTAACACTGAAGCTTTCTTT. Translation gives CASSPESNTEAFF.

This clonotype was seen many times. V gene TRBV9 combines with J gene TRBJ2-1; D remains unclear. Germline V gene data show CDR1 as SGDLS and CDR2 as YYNGEE. The V and J ends lost 4 bases and 0 bases respectively, with 14 bases between them. The CDR3 runs 16 residues. In DNA form, the CDR3 reads TGTGCCAGCAGCCCCAACGGTCAGAGCTCCTACAATGAGCAGTTCTTC. This encodes CASSPNGQSSYNEQFF.

This clonotype is medium-sized. The CDR3 spells CASGGGSFHNEQFF. In nucleotides, the CDR3 is TGTGCCAGCGGGGGGGGTAGTTTCCACAATGAGCAGTTCTTC. The chain recombines TRBV12-3 or TRBV12-4 with TRBJ2-1; TRBD2 aligns across 7 bases. V trimming: 8 bases; J trimming: 5 bases; junction bases outside the gene matches: 9. This CDR3 has 14 amino acids.

This clonotype was detected a few times. The V and J genes are TRBV19 and TRBJ2-1, with D perhaps matching TRBD2 (7 bases). The CDR3 sequence is 13 residues long. The V gene's germline CDR1 is LNHDA and CDR2 SQIVND (reference sequence). V was cut by 4 bases and J by 5 bases, with 9 bases left in between. In DNA, the CDR3 is TGTGCCAGTAGTACCGGGGGGCACAATGAGCAGTTCTTC. This encodes CASSTGGHNEQFF.

The sample holds many counts of this clonotype. The chain is built from TRBV28 and TRBJ2-3; tentatively, D is TRBD2 (5 bases). The germline gives CDR1 MDHEN, CDR2 SYDVKM. The CDR3 is 15 amino acids. Trimming shortened V by 3 bases and J by 2 bases, and 12 bases separated the two germline ends. The CDR3: CASSFLLRVTDTQYF. In nucleotides, the CDR3 is TGTGCCAGCAGTTTTTTGTTGCGGGTCACAGATACGCAGTATTTT.

This clonotype occurred many times. The chain combines TRBV30 with TRBJ2-3; D is perhaps TRBD1 (6 bases). V was trimmed by 0 bases and J by 4 bases, leaving 17 bases between them. The CDR3 runs 16 residues. Germline lookup yields CDR1 GTSNPN and CDR2 SVGIG (reference sequence). The CDR3 DNA follows: TGTGCCTGGAGTGTAGGGCTGGGGGCGAGAGCAGATACGCAGTATTTT. Amino acid sequence: CAWSVGLGARADTQYF.

This clonotype was picked up a small number of times. Compared with germline, one end of the junction differs, possibly owing to a read error. The rearrangement joins TRBV6-2 or TRBV6-3 to TRBJ2-2, with D perhaps given as TRBD1 or TRBD2 (5 bases each). This CDR3 has 16 residues. Germline V gene data show CDR1 as MNHEY and CDR2 as SVGEGT. CDR3 bases: TGTGCCAGCAGTTCTTTCCGGACAACTAACACCGGGGAGCTGTCTTTT. This translates into CASSSFRTTNTGELSF.

A word on this clonotype: Because the CDR3 is missing its conserved closing phenylalanine or tryptophan, this is likely a read error. The chain combines TRBV4-1 with TRBJ2-7, with 9 nucleotides matching TRBD1. V shed 0 bases, J shed 3 bases, and the junction held 3 bases outside the gene matches. The CDR3 has 15 residues. The germline gives CDR1 MGHRA, CDR2 YSYEKL. The CDR3 here is CASSQEGQGSYEQYS. In DNA form, the CDR3 reads TGCGCCAGCAGCCAAGAGGGACAGGGTAGCTACGAGCAGTACTCC.